These 9 T cell receptor beta chains came from one sample sequenced in a study of blood T cell repertoires in COVID-19. Some clones are missing from TCRdb's copy, which holds only in-frame ones; the method was immunoSEQ multiplex PCR. The repertoire consists of more than 150,000 clones, with 75% to 90% occurring once and the leading ten covering around 2%. Source material: PBMCs or T cells enriched from blood (not recorded which). The receptors were sampled from a woman in her twenties or thirties who had recovered from COVID-19.

With respect to this clone: Additional DNA sequences in this sample encode the identical CDR3. V usage is TRBV6-5 and J usage is TRBJ1-3, with D unresolved. CDR1 and CDR2 (germline): MNHEY, SVGAGI. The CDR3 runs 15 residues. Trimming removed 0 bases from V and 0 bases from J, with 6 bases in between. The CDR3 spells CASSYSGSSGNTIYF. CDR3 DNA sequence: TGTGCCAGCAGTTACTCGGGGAGCTCTGGAAACACCATATATTTT.

The V call is TRBV18, the J call TRBJ1-2, with D tentatively TRBD1 (6 bases). V dropped 3 bases and J dropped 7 bases, with 24 bases sitting between them. The CDR3 runs to 17 residues. Germline V lookup: CDR1 KGHSH, CDR2 LQKENI. CDR3 nucleotide sequence: TGTGCCAGCTCACCCTTTGGAAAGGACAGTCAGCGGGGTGGCTACACCTTC. It codes for CASSPFGKDSQRGGYTF.

The chain combines TRBV27 with TRBJ2-5; D is ambiguous. CDR1 is MNHEY and CDR2 is SMNVEV in the germline V gene (reference sequence). Trimming stripped 0 bases from V and 1 base from J, with 9 bases between. The CDR3 spans 15 residues. The CDR3 coding sequence is TGTGCCAGCAGTTTATCGGCACGGAGCCAAGAGACCCAGTACTTC. This sequence encodes CASSLSARSQETQYF.

The V gene is TRBV7-7, the J gene TRBJ2-5; a possible D gene is TRBD2 (5 bases). V was trimmed by 1 base and J by 5 bases, leaving 14 bases between them. CDR3 length: 15 amino acids. Germline CDR1 is SSHAT and CDR2 is FNYEAQ (reference sequence). The DNA for the CDR3 is TGTGCCAGCAGCTTAGTGGGAGTGGGTAGGGAGACCCAGTACTTC. Encoded protein: CASSLVGVGRETQYF.

V usage is TRBV28 and J usage is TRBJ2-3; D call uncertain. The CDR3 is made up of 11 amino acids. The ends were cut back, 3 bases at V and 5 bases at J, with 3 bases in the middle. Germline CDR1 is MDHEN and CDR2 is SYDVKM. The CDR3 is CASSFKDTQYF. For the CDR3, the DNA is TGTGCCAGCAGTTTTAAAGATACGCAGTATTTT.

The chain is built from TRBV28 and TRBJ1-5; 8 positions agree with TRBD1. Germline CDR1 MDHEN, CDR2 SYDVKM. The CDR3 contains 15 residues. The V and J ends lost 5 bases and 4 bases, in that order; junction bases with no gene match: 7. The CDR3 DNA sequence: TGTGCCAGCAGTACCCCGAACAGGGGGAATCAGCCCCAGCATTTT. As protein: CASSTPNRGNQPQHF.

This chain uses TRBV5-1 with TRBJ2-1; 9 bases align to TRBD2. CDR3 length: 15 amino acids. J gave up 8 bases and V 1 base, and 7 bases lay outside the gene matches. Germline V gene data show CDR1 as SGHRS and CDR2 as YFSETQ. The CDR3 here is CASSLRGGGAYEQFF. The CDR3, as DNA: TGCGCCAGCAGCTTGCGTGGCGGGGGGGCCTATGAGCAGTTCTTC.

The chain recombines TRBV27 with TRBJ1-6, with D tentatively TRBD1 (6 bases). The CDR3 is made up of 15 amino acids. V was trimmed by 2 bases and J by 10 bases, leaving 15 bases between them. Per the germline V gene, CDR1 is MNHEY and CDR2 is SMNVEV (reference sequence). CDR3 sequence reads: CASSLAGELGSPLHF. In DNA form, the CDR3 reads TGTGCCAGCAGTTTAGCAGGGGAACTAGGATCACCCCTCCACTTT.

The chain is built from TRBV24-1 and TRBJ2-7; D is undetermined. The V gene lost 4 bases and the J gene lost 0 bases, with 12 bases spanning the gap. Germline V gene sequence: CDR1 KGHDR, CDR2 SFDVKD. This CDR3 contains 15 residues. The CDR3 region has the DNA TGTGCCACCAGTGACCCGAGGCAGAGCTCCTACGAGCAGTACTTC. It codes for CATSDPRQSSYEQYF.